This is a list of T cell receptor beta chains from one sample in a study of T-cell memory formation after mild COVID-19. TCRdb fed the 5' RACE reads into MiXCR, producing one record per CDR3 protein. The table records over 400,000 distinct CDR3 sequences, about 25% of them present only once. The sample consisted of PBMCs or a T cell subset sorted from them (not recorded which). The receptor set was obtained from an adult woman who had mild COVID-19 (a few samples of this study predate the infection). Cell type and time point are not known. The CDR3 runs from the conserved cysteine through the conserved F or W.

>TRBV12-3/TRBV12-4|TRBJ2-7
CASSSFQGAYEQYF
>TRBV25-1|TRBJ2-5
CASASGGKETQYF
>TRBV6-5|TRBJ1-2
CASSPDRGLRSYTF
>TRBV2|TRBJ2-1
CASSDGTSGYNEQFF
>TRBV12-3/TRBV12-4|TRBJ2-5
CASRESGQGTETQYF
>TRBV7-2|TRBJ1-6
CASSQTGTNHPLHF
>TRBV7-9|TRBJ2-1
CASSFLAGGPSNEQFF
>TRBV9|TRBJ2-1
CASSVAVSGGRLKEQFF
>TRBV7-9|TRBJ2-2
CAKGGTGELFF
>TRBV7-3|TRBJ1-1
CASSSYGGTEAFF
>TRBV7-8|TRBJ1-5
CASSLGVLGTQPQHF
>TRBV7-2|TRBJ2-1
CASSLVMGINEQFF
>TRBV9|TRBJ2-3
CASSGGFETAGTQYF
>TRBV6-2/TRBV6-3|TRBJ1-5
CASSLADSNQTQHF
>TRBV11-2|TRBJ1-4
CASSRDRGGEKLFF
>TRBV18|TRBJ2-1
CASSLYGSAGNNEQFF
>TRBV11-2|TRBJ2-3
CASSRGGTSYTDTQYF
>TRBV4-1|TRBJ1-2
CASSPTAPGNGYTF
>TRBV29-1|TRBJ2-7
CSVERGETYGQYF
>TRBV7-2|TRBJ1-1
CASSLLSRKAFF
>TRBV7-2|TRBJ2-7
CASSLETGIYYEQYF
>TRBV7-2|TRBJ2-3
CASSLSGLDTQYF
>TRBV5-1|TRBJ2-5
CASSLGSQETQYF
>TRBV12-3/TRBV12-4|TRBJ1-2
CASSPPNRGRGYTF
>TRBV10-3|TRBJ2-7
CAISESSVSYEQYF
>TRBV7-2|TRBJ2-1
CASSSGLSEQFF
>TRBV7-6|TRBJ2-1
CASSPRPGQGGNEQFF
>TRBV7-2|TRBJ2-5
CASSLYVEGTQYF
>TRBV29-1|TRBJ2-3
CSVITGSSTDTQYF
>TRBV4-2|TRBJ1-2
CASSQDRGSNYGYTF
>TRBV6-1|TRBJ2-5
CASSLLGGEETQYF
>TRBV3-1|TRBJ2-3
CASKLTSGYTDTQYF
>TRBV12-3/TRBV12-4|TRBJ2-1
CASSSPGAWNEQFF
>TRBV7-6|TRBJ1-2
CASSPRGRNYGYTF
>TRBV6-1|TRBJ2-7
CASSEGGLRSYEQYF
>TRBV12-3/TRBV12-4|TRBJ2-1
CASSSDGANNEQFF
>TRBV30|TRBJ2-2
CAWSGPTYRQPNTGELFF
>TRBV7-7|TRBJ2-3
CASSLEGVTDTQYF
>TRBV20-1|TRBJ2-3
CSASGRVTDTQYF
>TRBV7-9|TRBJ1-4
CASSSPGTVNEKLFF
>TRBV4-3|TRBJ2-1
CASSPEGQGRMDEQFF
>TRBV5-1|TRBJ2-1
CASSYLAGGTHEQFF
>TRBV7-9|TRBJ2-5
CASSLGETGAAKTQYF
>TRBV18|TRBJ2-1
CASSPEREWDNEQFF
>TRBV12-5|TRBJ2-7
CASGPQGQGYEQYF
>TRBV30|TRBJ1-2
CAWSPKGNYGYTF
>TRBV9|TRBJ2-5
CASSVGQGRETQYF
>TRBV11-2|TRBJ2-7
CASSLGAAGGYEQYF
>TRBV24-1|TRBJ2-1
CATSDAYTSHEQFF
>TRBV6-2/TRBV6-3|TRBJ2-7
CASSYSAVQPLYEQYF
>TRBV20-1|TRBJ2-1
CSASLWRGPYNEQFF
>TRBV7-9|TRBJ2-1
CASSLVMTLYNEQFF
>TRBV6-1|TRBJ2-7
CASGNAPGQGLYEQYF